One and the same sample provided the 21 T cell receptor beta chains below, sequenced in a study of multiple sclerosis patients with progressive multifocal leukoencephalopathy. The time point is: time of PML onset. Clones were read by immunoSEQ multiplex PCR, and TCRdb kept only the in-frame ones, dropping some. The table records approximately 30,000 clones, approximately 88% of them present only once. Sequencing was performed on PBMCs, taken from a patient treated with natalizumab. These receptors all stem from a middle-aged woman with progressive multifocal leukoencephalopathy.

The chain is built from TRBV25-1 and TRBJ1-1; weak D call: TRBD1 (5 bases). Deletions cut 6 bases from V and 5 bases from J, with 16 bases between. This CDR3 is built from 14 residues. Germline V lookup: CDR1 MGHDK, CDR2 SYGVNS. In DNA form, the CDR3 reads TGTGCCAGCAGGGGACGTTCTGGGATAACTGAAGCTTTCTTT. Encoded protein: CASRGRSGITEAFF. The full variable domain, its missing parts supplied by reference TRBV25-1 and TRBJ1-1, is EADIYQTPRYLVIGTGKKITLECSQTMGHDKMYWYQQDPGMELHLIHYSYGVNSTEKGDLSSESTVSRIRTEHFPLTLESARPSHTSQYLCASRGRSGITEAFFGQGTRLTVV.

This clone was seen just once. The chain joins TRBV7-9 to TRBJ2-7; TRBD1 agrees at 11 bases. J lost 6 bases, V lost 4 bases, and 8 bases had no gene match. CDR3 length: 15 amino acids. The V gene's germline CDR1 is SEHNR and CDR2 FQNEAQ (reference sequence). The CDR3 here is CASSSPPGQGGEQYF. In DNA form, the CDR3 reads TGTGCCAGCAGCTCCCCCCCGGGACAGGGGGGCGAGCAGTACTTC. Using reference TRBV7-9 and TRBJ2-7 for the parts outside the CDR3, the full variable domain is DTGVSQNPRHKITKRGQNVTFRCDPISEHNRLYWYRQTLGQGPEFLTYFQNEAQLEKSRLLSDRFSAERPKGSFSTLEIQRTEQGDSAMYLCASSSPPGQGGEQYFGPGTRLTVT.

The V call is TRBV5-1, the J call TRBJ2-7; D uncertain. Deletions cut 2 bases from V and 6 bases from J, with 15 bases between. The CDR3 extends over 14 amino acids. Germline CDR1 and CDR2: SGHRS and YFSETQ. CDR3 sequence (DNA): TGCGCCAGCAGCTTCGAAAATCAAGGGCTCGAGCAGTACTTC. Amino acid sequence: CASSFENQGLEQYF.

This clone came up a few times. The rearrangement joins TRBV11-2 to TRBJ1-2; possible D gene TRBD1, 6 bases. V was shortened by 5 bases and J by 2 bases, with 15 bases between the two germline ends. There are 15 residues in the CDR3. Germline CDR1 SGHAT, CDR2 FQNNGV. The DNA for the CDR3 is TGTGCCAGCAGCCCGGGGGCCGGTTCAAACTATGGCTACACCTTC. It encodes CASSPGAGSNYGYTF. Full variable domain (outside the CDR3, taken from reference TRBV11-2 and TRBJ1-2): EAGVAQSPRYKIIEKRQSVAFWCNPISGHATLYWYQQILGQGPKLLIQFQNNGVVDDSQLPKDRFSAERLKGVDSTLKIQPAKLEDSAVYLCASSPGAGSNYGYTFGSGTRLTVV.

The CDR3 DNA reads as TGTGCCAGCAGAAAGGACCCGAACACCGGGGAGCTGTTTTTT. Protein: CASRKDPNTGELFF. The gene calls are TRBV28 and TRBJ2-2, with no clear D. The CDR3 covers 14 residues. CDR1 MDHEN and CDR2 SYDVKM come from the germline V gene. Trimming stripped 6 bases from V and 0 bases from J, with 8 bases between. The variable domain in full, with the rest retrieved from reference TRBV28 and TRBJ2-2, is DVKVTQSSRYLVKRTGEKVFLECVQDMDHENMFWYRQDPGLGLRLIYFSYDVKMKEKGDIPEGYSVSREKKERFSLILESASTNQTSMYLCASRKDPNTGELFFGEGSRLTVL.

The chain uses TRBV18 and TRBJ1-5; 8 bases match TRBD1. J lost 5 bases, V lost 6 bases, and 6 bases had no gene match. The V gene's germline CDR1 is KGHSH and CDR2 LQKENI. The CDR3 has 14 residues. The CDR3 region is CASSEGQGHQPQHF. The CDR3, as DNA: TGTGCCAGCTCTGAAGGACAGGGACATCAGCCCCAGCATTTT.

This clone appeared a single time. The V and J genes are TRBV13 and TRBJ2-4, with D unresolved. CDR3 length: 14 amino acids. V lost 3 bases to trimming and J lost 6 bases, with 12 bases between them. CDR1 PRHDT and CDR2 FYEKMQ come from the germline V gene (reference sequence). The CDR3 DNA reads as TGTGCCAGCAGCTTCCCCGGGCCAATAAACATTCAGTACTTC. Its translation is CASSFPGPINIQYF.

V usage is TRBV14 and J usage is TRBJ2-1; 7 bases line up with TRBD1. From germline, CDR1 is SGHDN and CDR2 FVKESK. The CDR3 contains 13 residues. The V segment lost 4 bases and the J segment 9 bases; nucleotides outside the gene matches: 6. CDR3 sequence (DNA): TGTGCCAGCAGCCCGACAGGGTCGCTTGAGCAGTTCTTC. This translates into CASSPTGSLEQFF.

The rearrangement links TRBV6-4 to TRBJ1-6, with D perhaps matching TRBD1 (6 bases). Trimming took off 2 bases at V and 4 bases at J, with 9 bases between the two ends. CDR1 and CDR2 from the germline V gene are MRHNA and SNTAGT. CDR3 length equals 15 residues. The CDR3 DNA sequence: TGTGCCAGCAGTGACAGGGGGGAATATAATTCACCCCTCCACTTT. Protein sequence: CASSDRGEYNSPLHF.

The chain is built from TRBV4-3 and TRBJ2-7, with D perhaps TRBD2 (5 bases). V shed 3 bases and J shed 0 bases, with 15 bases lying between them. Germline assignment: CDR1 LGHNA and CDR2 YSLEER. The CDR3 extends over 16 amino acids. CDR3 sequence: CASSQDWTGSSYEQYF. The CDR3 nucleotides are TGCGCCAGCAGCCAGGATTGGACTGGGAGCTCCTACGAGCAGTACTTC.

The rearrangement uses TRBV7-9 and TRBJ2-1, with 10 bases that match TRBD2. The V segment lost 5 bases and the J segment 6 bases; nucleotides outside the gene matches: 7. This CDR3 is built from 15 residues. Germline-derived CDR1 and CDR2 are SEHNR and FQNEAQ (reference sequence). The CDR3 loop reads CASSLGAGGGNEQFF. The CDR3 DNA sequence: TGTGCCAGCAGCCTGGGAGCGGGAGGGGGCAATGAGCAGTTCTTC.

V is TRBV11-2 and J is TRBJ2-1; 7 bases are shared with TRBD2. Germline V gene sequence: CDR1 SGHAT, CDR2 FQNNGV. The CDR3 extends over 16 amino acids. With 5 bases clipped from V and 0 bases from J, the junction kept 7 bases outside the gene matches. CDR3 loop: CASSAIGGGSYNEQFF. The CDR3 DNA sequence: TGTGCCAGCAGCGCCATCGGCGGGGGCTCCTACAATGAGCAGTTCTTC.

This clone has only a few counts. In DNA form, the CDR3 reads TGTGCCAGCAGGGACCTTTTAGGCAGCTCCTACAATGAGCAGTTCTTC. It is translated as CASRDLLGSSYNEQFF. The genes are TRBV7-2 and TRBJ2-1, with D hard to call. CDR1 is SGHTA and CDR2 is FQGNSA in the germline V gene. The V and J ends lost 6 bases and 0 bases respectively, with 15 bases between them. CDR3 length: 16 residues.

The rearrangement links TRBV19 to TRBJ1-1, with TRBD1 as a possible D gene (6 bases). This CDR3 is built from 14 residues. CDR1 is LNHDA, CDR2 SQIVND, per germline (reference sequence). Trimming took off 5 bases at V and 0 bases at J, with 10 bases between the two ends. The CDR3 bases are TGTGCCAGTAGTGCGCAGGGGTTGAACACTGAAGCTTTCTTT. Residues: CASSAQGLNTEAFF.

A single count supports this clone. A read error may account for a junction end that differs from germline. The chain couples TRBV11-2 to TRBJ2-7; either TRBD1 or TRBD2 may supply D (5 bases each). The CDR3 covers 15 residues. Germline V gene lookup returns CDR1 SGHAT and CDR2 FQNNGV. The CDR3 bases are TGTGCCAGCAGCGTAGAGGGGACCCGGACCTACGAGCAGTACTTC. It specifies CASSVEGTRTYEQYF.

In DNA, the CDR3 is TGTGCCAGCAGCCAAGAGACAGATACGCAGTATTTT. Translating it yields CASSQETDTQYF. The chain couples TRBV11-3 to TRBJ2-3; no clear D. The V gene's germline CDR1 is SGHNT and CDR2 YENEEA. The CDR3 loop spans 12 amino acids. With 5 bases removed from V and 3 bases from J, the gap between germline ends came to 6 bases.

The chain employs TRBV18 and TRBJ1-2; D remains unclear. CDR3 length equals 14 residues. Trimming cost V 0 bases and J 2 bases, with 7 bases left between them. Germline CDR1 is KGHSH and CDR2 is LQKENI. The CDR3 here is CASSPPMGNYGYTF. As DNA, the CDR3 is TGTGCCAGCTCACCACCGATGGGAAACTATGGCTACACCTTC.

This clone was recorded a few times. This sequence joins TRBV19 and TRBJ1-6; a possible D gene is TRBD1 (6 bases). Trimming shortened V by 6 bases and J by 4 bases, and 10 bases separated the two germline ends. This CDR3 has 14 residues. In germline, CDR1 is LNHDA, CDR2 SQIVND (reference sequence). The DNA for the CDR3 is TGTGCCAGTAGGTTGGACAGATATAATTCACCCCTCCACTTT. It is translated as CASRLDRYNSPLHF.

The CDR3 DNA reads TGTGCCAGCAGTGGGGGGGACGGATACAATGAGCAGTTCTTC. This translates into CASSGGDGYNEQFF. The chain combines TRBV6-4 with TRBJ2-1; weak D call: TRBD2 (6 bases). CDR3 size: 14 residues. CDR1 and CDR2 (germline): MRHNA, SNTAGT. Trimming removed 4 bases from V and 4 bases from J, with 11 bases in between.

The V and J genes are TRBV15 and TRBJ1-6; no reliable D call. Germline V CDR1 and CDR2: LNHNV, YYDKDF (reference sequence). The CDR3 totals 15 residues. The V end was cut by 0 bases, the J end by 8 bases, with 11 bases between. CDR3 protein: CATSRDRGYDSPLHF. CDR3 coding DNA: TGTGCCACCAGCAGAGATCGGGGATATGATTCACCCCTCCACTTT.

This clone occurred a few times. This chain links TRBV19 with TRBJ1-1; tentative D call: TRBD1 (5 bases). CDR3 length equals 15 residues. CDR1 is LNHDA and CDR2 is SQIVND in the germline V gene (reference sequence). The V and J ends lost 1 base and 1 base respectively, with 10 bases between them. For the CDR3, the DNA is TGTGCCAGTAGTATAGCAGGGCAGACGAACACTGAAGCTTTCTTT. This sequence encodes CASSIAGQTNTEAFF.